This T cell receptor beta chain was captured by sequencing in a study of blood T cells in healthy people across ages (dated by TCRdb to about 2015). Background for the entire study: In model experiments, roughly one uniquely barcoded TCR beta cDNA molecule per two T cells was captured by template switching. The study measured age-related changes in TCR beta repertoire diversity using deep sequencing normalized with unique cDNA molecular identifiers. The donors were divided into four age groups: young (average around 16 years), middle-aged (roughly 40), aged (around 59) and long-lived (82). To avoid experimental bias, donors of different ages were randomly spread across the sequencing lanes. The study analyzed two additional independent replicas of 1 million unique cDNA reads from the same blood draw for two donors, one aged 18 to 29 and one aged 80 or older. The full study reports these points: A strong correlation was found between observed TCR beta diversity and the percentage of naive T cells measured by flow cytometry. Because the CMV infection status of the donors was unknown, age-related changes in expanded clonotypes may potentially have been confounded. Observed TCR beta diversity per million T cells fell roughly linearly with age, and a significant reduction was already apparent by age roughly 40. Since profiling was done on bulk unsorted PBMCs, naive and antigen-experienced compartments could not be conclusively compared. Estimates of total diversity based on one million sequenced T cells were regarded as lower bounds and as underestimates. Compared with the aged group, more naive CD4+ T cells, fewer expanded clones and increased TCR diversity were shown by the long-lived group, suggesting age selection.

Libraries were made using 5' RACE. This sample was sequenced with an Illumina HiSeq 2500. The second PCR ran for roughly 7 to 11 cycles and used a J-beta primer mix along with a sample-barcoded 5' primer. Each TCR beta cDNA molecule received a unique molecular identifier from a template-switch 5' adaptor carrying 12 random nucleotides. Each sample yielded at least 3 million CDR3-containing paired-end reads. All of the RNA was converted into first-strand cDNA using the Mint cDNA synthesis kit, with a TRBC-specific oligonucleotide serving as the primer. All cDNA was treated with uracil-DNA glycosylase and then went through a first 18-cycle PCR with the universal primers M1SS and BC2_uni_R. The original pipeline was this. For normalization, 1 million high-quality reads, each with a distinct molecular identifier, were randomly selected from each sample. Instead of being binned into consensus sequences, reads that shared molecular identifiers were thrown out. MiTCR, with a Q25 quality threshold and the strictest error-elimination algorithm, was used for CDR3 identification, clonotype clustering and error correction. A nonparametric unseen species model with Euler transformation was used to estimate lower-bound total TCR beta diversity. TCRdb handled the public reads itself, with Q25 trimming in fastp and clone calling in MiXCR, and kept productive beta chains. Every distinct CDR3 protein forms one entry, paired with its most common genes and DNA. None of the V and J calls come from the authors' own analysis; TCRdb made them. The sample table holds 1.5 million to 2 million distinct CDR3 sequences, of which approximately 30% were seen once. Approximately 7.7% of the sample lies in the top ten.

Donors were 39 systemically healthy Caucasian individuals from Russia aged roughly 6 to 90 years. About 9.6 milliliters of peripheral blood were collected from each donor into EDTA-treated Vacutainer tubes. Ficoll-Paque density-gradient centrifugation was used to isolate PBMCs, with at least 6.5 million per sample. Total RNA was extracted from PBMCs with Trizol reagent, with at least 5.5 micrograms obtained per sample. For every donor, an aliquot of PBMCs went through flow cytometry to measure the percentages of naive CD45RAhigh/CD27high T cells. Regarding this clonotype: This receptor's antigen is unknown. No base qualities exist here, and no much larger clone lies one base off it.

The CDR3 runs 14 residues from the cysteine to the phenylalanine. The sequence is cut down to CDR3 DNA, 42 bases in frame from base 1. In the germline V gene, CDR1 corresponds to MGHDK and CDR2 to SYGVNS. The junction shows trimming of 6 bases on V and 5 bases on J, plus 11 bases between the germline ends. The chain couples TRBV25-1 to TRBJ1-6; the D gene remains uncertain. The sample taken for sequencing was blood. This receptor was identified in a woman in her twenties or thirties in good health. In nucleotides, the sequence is TGTGCCAGCAGCATCCAGAGAGATAATTCACCCCTCCACTTT. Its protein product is CASSIQRDNSPLHF.